Below are 27 T cell receptor beta chains sequenced from a single sample in a study of blood T cells in healthy people across ages. With a J-beta primer mix and a sample-barcoded 5' primer, a second PCR ran 7 to 11 cycles. TCRdb ran MiXCR on the 5' RACE reads and lists one entry per CDR3 protein. The data show approximately 1.5 million distinct CDR3 sequences, around 40% seen once. The material sequenced was blood. The source is a woman younger than 35 in good health.

The V gene is TRBV7-9, the J gene TRBJ1-2; possibly TRBD1 for D (5 bases). Germline CDR1 SEHNR, CDR2 FQNEAQ (reference sequence). The CDR3 length is 16 residues. With 5 bases removed from V and 4 bases from J, the gap between germline ends came to 20 bases. CDR3 amino acids: CASSITPRGASYGYTF. CDR3 nucleotides: TGTGCCAGCAGCATAACTCCGCGCGGGGCATCCTATGGCTACACCTTC.

At least ten counts were recorded for this clonotype. J is TRBJ2-1 and V is TRBV10-3; 8 bases fit TRBD2. The CDR3 length is 15 residues. Germline CDR1 ENHRY, CDR2 SYGVKD. J gave up 8 bases and V 0 bases, and 6 bases lay outside the gene matches. CDR3 sequence (DNA): TGTGCCATCAGTGAGTCCGGGACTAGGGAGGATGAGCAGTTCTTC. It codes for CAISESGTREDEQFF.

Many counts were recorded for this clonotype. CDR3 sequence reads: CASTLGGNTEAFF. As DNA, the CDR3 is TGTGCCAGCACCCTAGGGGGGAACACTGAAGCTTTCTTT. This sequence joins TRBV7-9 and TRBJ1-1, with D tentatively TRBD1 (6 bases). The germline V gene encodes CDR1 SEHNR and CDR2 FQNEAQ (reference sequence). V was cut by 7 bases and J by 1 base, with 10 bases left in between. This CDR3 region has 13 residues.

The chain couples TRBV29-1 to TRBJ1-1; the D gene is possibly TRBD1 (6 bases). The germline V gene encodes CDR1 SQVTM and CDR2 ANQGSEA. The CDR3 length is 14 residues. V lost 6 bases and J lost 5, with 19 bases in between. As DNA, the CDR3 is TGCAGCGTACGGGCTGGGGGGGCAAAAACTGAAGCTTTCTTT. Its translation: CSVRAGGAKTEAFF.

This rearrangement joins TRBV7-2 to TRBJ2-7; TRBD2 is a possible D gene (5 bases). Trimming took off 1 base at V and 3 bases at J, with 10 bases between the two ends. The germline V gene encodes CDR1 SGHTA and CDR2 FQGNSA. This CDR3 has 14 amino acids. CDR3 region: CASSLGYGIYEQYF. For the CDR3, the DNA is TGTGCCAGCAGCTTAGGGTACGGGATCTACGAGCAGTACTTC.

This clonotype was counted only a few times. The gene calls are TRBV14 and TRBJ2-1; D possibly uses TRBD1 or TRBD2 (5 bases each). CDR3 length: 17 amino acids. CDR1 is SGHDN and CDR2 is FVKESK in the germline V gene. The V end was cut by 0 bases, the J end by 0 bases, with 12 bases between. The DNA for the CDR3 is TGTGCCAGCAGCCAAGATTGGGGGACGGTCTCCTACAATGAGCAGTTCTTC. Translation: CASSQDWGTVSYNEQFF.

This rearrangement joins TRBV27 to TRBJ2-1; 9 nucleotides agree with TRBD2. V dropped 6 bases and J dropped 7; count of bases not matched to a gene: 7. Germline loops: CDR1 MNHEY, CDR2 SMNVEV (reference sequence). The CDR3 contains 14 residues. Here the CDR3 DNA reads TGTGCCAGCAGCGCGGGACTAGCTTTGAATGAGCAGTTCTTC. This codes for CASSAGLALNEQFF.

The chain links TRBV6-5 to TRBJ1-2; 9 bases map to TRBD1. The CDR3 runs 16 residues. From germline, CDR1 is MNHEY and CDR2 SVGAGI. With V trimmed by 0 bases and J by 5 bases, 7 bases remained unmatched. CDR3 sequence (DNA): TGTGCCAGCAGTTACTCGGGACAGGGAGGGAGGTATGGCTACACCTTC. Its translation: CASSYSGQGGRYGYTF.

Comments on this clonotype: Compared with germline, one end of the junction differs, possibly owing to a read error. J is TRBJ1-5 and V is TRBV12-3 or TRBV12-4, with D tentatively TRBD1 (5 bases). The CDR3 sequence is 14 residues long. The CDR3 DNA follows: TGTGCCAGCAGTGTAGGGGCGAGCAATCGGCCCCAGCATTTT. It encodes CASSVGASNRPQHF.

The gene calls are TRBV5-5 and TRBJ2-1; D unresolved. The CDR3 length is 13 residues. Looked up from germline, CDR1 is SGHKS and CDR2 is YYEKEE (reference sequence). The V end was cut by 2 bases, the J end by 6 bases, with 9 bases between. Written as DNA, the CDR3 is TGTGCCAGCAGCTTTTTTGATGGCAATGAGCAGTTCTTC. Translated, it gives CASSFFDGNEQFF.

The V and J genes are TRBV20-1 and TRBJ2-1; 10 nucleotides match TRBD1. CDR1 and CDR2 from the germline V gene are DFQATT and SNEGSKA (reference sequence). CDR3 length equals 14 residues. V lost 4 bases and J lost 6; bases outside the gene matches: 6. The CDR3 coding sequence is TGCAGTGCTACTAAGGGACAGGGGCGCAATGAGCAGTTCTTC. Translating it yields CSATKGQGRNEQFF.

Here the CDR3 reads CASSVGAGDGYTF. CDR3 DNA: TGTGCCAGCAGCGTAGGTGCAGGAGATGGCTACACCTTC. The chain couples TRBV9 to TRBJ1-2; D call uncertain. Germline V lookup: CDR1 SGDLS, CDR2 YYNGEE. The CDR3 spans 13 residues. V lost 0 bases and J lost 6, with 9 bases in between.

The V and J genes are TRBV29-1 and TRBJ2-7, with 7 positions matching TRBD1. The CDR3 has 12 residues. J gave up 6 bases and V 7 bases, and 9 bases lay outside the gene matches. CDR1 is SQVTM and CDR2 is ANQGSEA in the germline V gene. The CDR3 DNA reads TGCAGCGCCCCCGGGACAGCTGGCGAGCAGTACTTC. It translates to CSAPGTAGEQYF.

The chain combines TRBV4-3 with TRBJ2-5; D is unresolved. V was pared by 0 bases and J by 5 bases, with 13 bases between. The CDR3 runs to 15 residues. Germline V CDR1 and CDR2: LGHNA, YSLEER. The CDR3 protein is CASSQEAVPAETQYF. The CDR3 DNA sequence: TGCGCCAGCAGCCAAGAGGCCGTACCGGCCGAGACCCAGTACTTC.

This clonotype was observed a single time. V usage is TRBV4-3 and J usage is TRBJ2-5; 8 bases fit TRBD1. In germline, CDR1 is LGHNA, CDR2 YSLEER. The CDR3 has 16 residues. The V segment lost 0 bases and the J segment 11 bases; nucleotides outside the gene matches: 14. CDR3: CASSQDQTGVGNEQYF. The CDR3 nucleotides are TGCGCCAGCAGCCAAGACCAGACAGGGGTTGGCAATGAGCAGTACTTC.

The rearrangement links TRBV13 to TRBJ1-2; TRBD1 might be the D (5 bases). V dropped 4 bases and J dropped 5 bases, with 11 bases sitting between them. This CDR3 spans 13 amino acids. The germline gives CDR1 PRHDT, CDR2 FYEKMQ (reference sequence). Written as DNA, the CDR3 is TGTGCCAGCAGCTCCTGGGGGGGTTATGGCTACACCTTC. Translation gives CASSSWGGYGYTF.

The V call is TRBV7-8, the J call TRBJ2-3; TRBD1 matches at 7 bases. The CDR3 sequence is 14 residues long. Looked up from germline, CDR1 is SGHVS and CDR2 is FQNEAQ. The V segment lost 6 bases and the J segment 2 bases; nucleotides outside the gene matches: 5. This chain's CDR3 is CASSRTGYTDTQYF. In nucleotides, the CDR3 is TGTGCCAGCAGTCGGACAGGCTACACAGATACGCAGTATTTT.

This clonotype occurred a few times. V gene TRBV4-2 combines with J gene TRBJ2-3; 11 bases are a match to TRBD2. The V gene end was trimmed by 3 bases and the J gene end by 6 bases; junction bases not matched to a gene: 8. The V gene's germline CDR1 is LGHNA and CDR2 YNFKEQ. This CDR3 comprises 16 residues. The CDR3 region is CASSHSTSGMGDTQYF. DNA of the CDR3: TGTGCCAGCAGCCATTCGACTAGCGGGATGGGGGATACGCAGTATTTT.

This clonotype was counted once. The chain recombines TRBV20-1 with TRBJ2-1; TRBD1 is a possible D gene (5 bases). The DNA end is more similar to TRBJ2-7, so the J call may be wrong. CDR1 and CDR2 from the germline V gene are DFQATT and SNEGSKA (reference sequence). The CDR3 sequence is 15 residues long. The CDR3 bases are TGCAGTGCCGAAGAGACAGAGCAATCCTACAATGAGCAGTACTTC. The encoded protein is CSAEETEQSYNEQYF.

The genes are TRBV7-2 and TRBJ1-6; no reliable D call. Trimming left V 2 bases short and J 1 base short, with 12 bases between. Germline-derived CDR1 and CDR2 are SGHTA and FQGNSA. This CDR3 contains 17 residues. The CDR3 is CASSLRAGGSYNSPLHF. In DNA form, the CDR3 reads TGTGCCAGCAGCTTAAGGGCAGGTGGTTCCTATAATTCACCCCTCCACTTT.

This chain connects TRBV27 to TRBJ2-5; 7 nucleotides agree with TRBD2. With the DNA end fitting TRBJ2-7 better, the J assignment may be wrong. Germline-derived CDR1 and CDR2 are MNHEY and SMNVEV (reference sequence). The CDR3 runs 15 residues. CDR3 residues: CASSSRPSGLYEQYF. CDR3 in DNA: TGTGCCAGCAGTTCCCGTCCTAGCGGCCTATACGAGCAGTACTTC.

The V and J genes are TRBV27 and TRBJ2-4, with D perhaps matching TRBD1 (5 bases). Gene TRBJ2-7 matches the end of the DNA better, so the J call may be wrong. The CDR3 spans 15 residues. Germline V gives CDR1 MNHEY, CDR2 SMNVEV (reference sequence). The CDR3 loop reads CASSLRAGFNDEQYF. The CDR3 nucleotides read TGTGCCAGCAGTTTAAGGGCAGGGTTTAACGACGAGCAGTACTTC.

The chain recombines TRBV29-1 with TRBJ1-1; D unresolved. V gave up 1 base and J gave up 4 bases, with 13 bases separating them. In germline, CDR1 is SQVTM, CDR2 ANQGSEA. The CDR3 runs to 14 residues. The CDR3 nucleotides read TGCAGCGTTGAAGTGAAAGGACTATCCACTGAAGCTTTCTTT. Amino acids: CSVEVKGLSTEAFF.

The chain employs TRBV11-2 and TRBJ2-3, with D unresolved. Trimming took off 4 bases at V and 0 bases at J, with 11 bases between the two ends. The CDR3 covers 15 residues. Germline CDR1 reads SGHAT; CDR2 reads FQNNGV. CDR3 region: CASSWEPSSTDTQYF. The CDR3 DNA reads as TGTGCCAGCAGCTGGGAACCTTCTAGCACAGATACGCAGTATTTT.

This chain uses TRBV6-5 with TRBJ2-3; D might be TRBD2 (5 bases). CDR1 MNHEY and CDR2 SVGAGI come from the germline V gene. The V and J ends lost 3 bases and 2 bases respectively, with 9 bases between them. There are 14 residues in the CDR3. The CDR3 nucleotides read TGTGCCAGCAGTTATAAGGGAGACACAGATACGCAGTATTTT. Translating gives CASSYKGDTDTQYF.

There are a few counts of this clonotype. V usage is TRBV7-9 and J usage is TRBJ2-3; 7 positions match TRBD2. The CDR3 extends over 15 amino acids. CDR1 is SEHNR, CDR2 FQNEAQ, per germline (reference sequence). The V and J ends lost 4 bases and 2 bases, in that order; junction bases with no gene match: 6. The CDR3 loop reads CASSWGGGVTDTQYF. The CDR3 DNA sequence: TGTGCCAGCAGCTGGGGCGGGGGAGTCACAGATACGCAGTATTTT.

This clonotype was seen only a few times. The CDR3: CASGLVSTIGQGLSSGANVLTF. The CDR3 nucleotides read TGTGCTAGTGGTTTGGTCAGTACCATCGGACAGGGGTTGTCCTCTGGGGCCAACGTCCTGACTTTC. The chain has TRBV12-5 and TRBJ2-6, with 9 bases that match TRBD1. Germline loops: CDR1 LGHNT, CDR2 FRNRAP. Trimming cost V 0 bases and J 0 bases; bases outside gene matches: 15. The CDR3 length is 22 residues.